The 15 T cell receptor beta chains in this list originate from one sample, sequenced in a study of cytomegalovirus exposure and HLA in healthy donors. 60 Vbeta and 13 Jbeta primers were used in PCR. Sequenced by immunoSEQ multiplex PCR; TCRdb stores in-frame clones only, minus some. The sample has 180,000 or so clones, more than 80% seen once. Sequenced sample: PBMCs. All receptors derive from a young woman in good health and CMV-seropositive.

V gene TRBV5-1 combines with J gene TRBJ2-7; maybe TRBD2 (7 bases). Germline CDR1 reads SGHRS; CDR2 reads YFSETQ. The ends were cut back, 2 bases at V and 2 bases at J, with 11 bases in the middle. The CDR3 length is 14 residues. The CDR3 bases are TGCGCCAGCAGCTTAGGGGGGGGGACCTACGAGCAGTACTTC. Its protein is CASSLGGGTYEQYF.

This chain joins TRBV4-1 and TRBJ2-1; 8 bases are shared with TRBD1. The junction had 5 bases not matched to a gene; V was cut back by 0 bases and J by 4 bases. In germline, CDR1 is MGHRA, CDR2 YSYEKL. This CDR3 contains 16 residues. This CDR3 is CASSQEGDRPYNEQFF. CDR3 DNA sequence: TGCGCCAGCAGCCAAGAGGGGGACAGGCCTTACAATGAGCAGTTCTTC.

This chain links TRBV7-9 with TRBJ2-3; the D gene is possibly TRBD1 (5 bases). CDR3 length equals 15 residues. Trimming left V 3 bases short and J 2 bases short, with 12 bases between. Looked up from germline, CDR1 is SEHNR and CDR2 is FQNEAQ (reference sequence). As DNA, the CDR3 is TGTGCCAGCAGCTTGGGGCGGAGCCACACAGATACGCAGTATTTT. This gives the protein CASSLGRSHTDTQYF.

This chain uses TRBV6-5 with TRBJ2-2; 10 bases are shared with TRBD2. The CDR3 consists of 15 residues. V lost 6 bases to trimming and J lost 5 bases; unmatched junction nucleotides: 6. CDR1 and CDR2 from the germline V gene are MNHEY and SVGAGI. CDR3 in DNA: TGTGCCAGCAGCCCCCAGCGGGGGGGTACCGGGGAGCTGTTTTTT. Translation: CASSPQRGGTGELFF.

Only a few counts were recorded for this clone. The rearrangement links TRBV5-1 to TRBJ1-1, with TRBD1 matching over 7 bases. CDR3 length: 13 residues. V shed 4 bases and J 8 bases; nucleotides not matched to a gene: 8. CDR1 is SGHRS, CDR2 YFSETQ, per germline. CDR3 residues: CASSVDRAWEAFF. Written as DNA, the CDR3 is TGCGCCAGCAGCGTCGACAGGGCCTGGGAAGCTTTCTTT.

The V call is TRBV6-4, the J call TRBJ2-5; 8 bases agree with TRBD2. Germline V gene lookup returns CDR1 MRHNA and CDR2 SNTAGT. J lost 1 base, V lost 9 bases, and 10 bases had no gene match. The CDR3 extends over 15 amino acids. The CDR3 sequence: CARRTSGLLQETQYF. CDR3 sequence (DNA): TGTGCCAGGAGAACTAGCGGCTTGCTCCAAGAGACCCAGTACTTC.

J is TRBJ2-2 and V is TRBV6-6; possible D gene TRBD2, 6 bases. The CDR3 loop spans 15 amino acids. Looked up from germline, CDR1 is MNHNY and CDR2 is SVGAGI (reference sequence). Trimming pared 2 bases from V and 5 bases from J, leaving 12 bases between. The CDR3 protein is CASSYALAVTGELFF. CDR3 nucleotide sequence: TGTGCCAGCAGTTACGCACTAGCAGTGACCGGGGAGCTGTTTTTT.

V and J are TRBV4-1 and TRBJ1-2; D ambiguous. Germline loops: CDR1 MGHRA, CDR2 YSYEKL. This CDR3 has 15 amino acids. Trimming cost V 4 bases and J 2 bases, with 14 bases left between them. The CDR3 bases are TGCGCCAGCAGCCTCGTCTCGCGGGAGAACTATGGCTACACCTTC. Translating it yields CASSLVSRENYGYTF.

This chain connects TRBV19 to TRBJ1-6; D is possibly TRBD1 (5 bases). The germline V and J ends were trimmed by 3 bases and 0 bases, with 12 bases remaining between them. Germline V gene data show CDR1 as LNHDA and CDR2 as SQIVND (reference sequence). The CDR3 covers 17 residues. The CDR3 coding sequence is TGTGCCAGTAGTATGCGCAGGGTCGGCTCCTATAATTCACCCCTCCACTTT. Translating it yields CASSMRRVGSYNSPLHF. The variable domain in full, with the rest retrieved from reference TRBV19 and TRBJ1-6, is DGGITQSPKYLFRKEGQNVTLSCEQNLNHDAMYWYRQDPGQGLRLIYYSQIVNDFQKGDIAEGYSVSREKKESFPLTVTSAQKNPTAFYLCASSMRRVGSYNSPLHFGNGTRLTVT.

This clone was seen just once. The CDR3 region has the DNA TGCGCCAGCAGCATAGGACAGGTTAATGGCTACACCTTC. Translation gives CASSIGQVNGYTF. The genes are TRBV5-1 and TRBJ1-2; TRBD1 aligns across 7 bases. V shed 4 bases, J shed 6 bases, and the junction held 6 bases outside the gene matches. CDR1 and CDR2 from the germline V gene are SGHRS and YFSETQ. The CDR3 is made up of 13 amino acids. Drawing the rest from reference TRBV5-1 and TRBJ1-2, the complete variable domain is KAGVTQTPRYLIKTRGQQVTLSCSPISGHRSVSWYQQTPGQGLQFLFEYFSETQRNKGNFPGRFSGRQFSNSRSEMNVSTLELGDSALYLCASSIGQVNGYTFGSGTRLTVV.

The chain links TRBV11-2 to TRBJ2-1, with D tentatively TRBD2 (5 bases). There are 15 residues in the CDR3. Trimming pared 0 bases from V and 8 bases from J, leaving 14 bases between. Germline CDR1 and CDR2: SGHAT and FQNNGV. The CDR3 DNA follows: TGTGCCAGCAGCTTAGATCTGGCTAGCTTGGATGAGCAGTTCTTC. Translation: CASSLDLASLDEQFF. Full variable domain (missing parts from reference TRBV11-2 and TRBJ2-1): EAGVAQSPRYKIIEKRQSVAFWCNPISGHATLYWYQQILGQGPKLLIQFQNNGVVDDSQLPKDRFSAERLKGVDSTLKIQPAKLEDSAVYLCASSLDLASLDEQFFGPGTRLTVL.

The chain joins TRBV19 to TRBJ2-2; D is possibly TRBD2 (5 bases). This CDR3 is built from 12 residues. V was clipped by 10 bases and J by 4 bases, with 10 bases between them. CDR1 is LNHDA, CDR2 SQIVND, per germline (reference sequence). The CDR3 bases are TGTGCCACCAGTCGGGGCACCGGGGAGCTGTTTTTT. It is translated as CATSRGTGELFF. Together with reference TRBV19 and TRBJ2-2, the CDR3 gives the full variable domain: DGGITQSPKYLFRKEGQNVTLSCEQNLNHDAMYWYRQDPGQGLRLIYYSQIVNDFQKGDIAEGYSVSREKKESFPLTVTSAQKNPTAFYLCATSRGTGELFFGEGSRLTVL.

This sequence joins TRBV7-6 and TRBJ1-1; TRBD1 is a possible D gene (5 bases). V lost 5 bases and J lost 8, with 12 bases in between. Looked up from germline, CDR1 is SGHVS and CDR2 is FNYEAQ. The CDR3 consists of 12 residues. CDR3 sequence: CASSQPGQEAFF. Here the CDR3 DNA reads TGTGCCAGCAGCCAACCCGGACAAGAAGCTTTCTTT.

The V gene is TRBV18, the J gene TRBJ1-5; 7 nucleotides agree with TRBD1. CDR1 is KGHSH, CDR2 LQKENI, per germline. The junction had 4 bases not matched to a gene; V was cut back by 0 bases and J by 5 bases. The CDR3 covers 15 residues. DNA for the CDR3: TGTGCCAGCTCACCACCGGGACAGACAGATCAGCCCCAGCATTTT. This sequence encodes CASSPPGQTDQPQHF.

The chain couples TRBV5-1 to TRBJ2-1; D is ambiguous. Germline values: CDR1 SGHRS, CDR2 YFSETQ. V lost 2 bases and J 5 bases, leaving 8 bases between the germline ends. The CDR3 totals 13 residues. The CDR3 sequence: CASSLSLHNEQFF. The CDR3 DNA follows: TGCGCCAGCAGCTTATCCCTTCACAATGAGCAGTTCTTC.